This T cell receptor (beta chain) was identified in a study of prognosis after radiotherapy for stage I lung cancer. Turning to the study itself: The study enrolled some 12 men and over five women as patients, aged 53 to 84 with a median of about 73 years. Tumors proved to be squamous cell carcinoma in about 7 patients and represented adenocarcinoma in twelve. Findings and limits, study-wide: In patients with versus without metastases, TRBV and TRBJ gene usage reportedly differed.

CDR3 length: 11 residues. Germline V gene data show CDR1 as MDHEN and CDR2 as SYDVKM. The germline V and J ends were trimmed by 2 bases and 5 bases, with 3 bases remaining between them. At least ten counts were recorded for this clonotype. Its antigen is not identified. Researchers took six milliliters of peripheral blood at each of two time points. By two-round multiplex PCR, the TCR beta CDR3 was amplified from genomic DNA. The use of primers specific to each TRBV and TRBJ gene characterized first-round PCR. TCRdb analysed the multiplex PCR reads with MiXCR anew, one entry per CDR3 protein. The table records roughly 38,000 distinct CDR3 sequences, around a quarter of them present only once.

The rearrangement uses TRBV28 and TRBJ2-5; D unclear. The sequence was collected from a donor over 45 with non-small cell lung cancer. This material consisted of PBMCs, taken before or after stereotactic body radiation therapy (not recorded which). Here the CDR3 reads CASSLEETQYF. In DNA form, the CDR3 reads TGTGCCAGCAGTTTAGAGGAGACCCAGTACTTC.